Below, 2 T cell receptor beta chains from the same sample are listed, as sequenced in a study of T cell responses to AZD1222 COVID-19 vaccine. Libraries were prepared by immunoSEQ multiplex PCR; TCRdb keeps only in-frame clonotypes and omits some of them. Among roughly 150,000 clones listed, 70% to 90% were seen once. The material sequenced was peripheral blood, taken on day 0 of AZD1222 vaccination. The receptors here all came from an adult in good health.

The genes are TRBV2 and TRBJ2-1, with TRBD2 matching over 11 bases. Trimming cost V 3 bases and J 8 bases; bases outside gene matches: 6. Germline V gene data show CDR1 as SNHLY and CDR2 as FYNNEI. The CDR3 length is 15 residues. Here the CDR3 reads CASSETSGKGHEQFF. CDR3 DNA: TGTGCCAGCAGTGAGACTAGCGGGAAAGGGCATGAGCAGTTCTTC.

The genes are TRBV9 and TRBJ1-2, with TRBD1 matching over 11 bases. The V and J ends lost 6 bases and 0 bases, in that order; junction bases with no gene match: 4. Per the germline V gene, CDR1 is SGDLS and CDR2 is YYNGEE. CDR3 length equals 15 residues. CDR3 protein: CASTGTGGPNYGYTF. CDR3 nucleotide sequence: TGTGCCAGCACCGGGACAGGGGGGCCTAACTATGGCTACACCTTC.